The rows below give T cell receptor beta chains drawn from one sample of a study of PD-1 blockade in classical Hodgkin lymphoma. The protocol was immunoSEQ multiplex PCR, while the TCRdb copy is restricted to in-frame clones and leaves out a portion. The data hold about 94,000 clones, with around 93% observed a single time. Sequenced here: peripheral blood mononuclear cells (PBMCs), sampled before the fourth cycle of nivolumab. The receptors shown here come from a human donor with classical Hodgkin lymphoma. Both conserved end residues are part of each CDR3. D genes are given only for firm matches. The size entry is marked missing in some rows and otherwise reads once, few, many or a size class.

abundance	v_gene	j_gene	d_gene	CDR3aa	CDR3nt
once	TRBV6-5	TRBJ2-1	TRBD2	CASSPYGRVNNEQVF	TGTGCCAGCAGTCCGTACGGGAGGGTAAACAATGAGCAGGTCTTC
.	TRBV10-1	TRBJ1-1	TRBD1	CASSESSRGTGLWTEAFF	TGCGCCAGCAGTGAGTCCAGCCGTGGGACAGGGTTATGGACTGAAGCTTTCTTT
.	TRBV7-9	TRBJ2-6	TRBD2	CASSLELAGGRSGANVLTF	TGTGCCAGCAGCTTAGAACTAGCGGGAGGGAGGTCCGGGGCCAACGTCCTGACTTTC
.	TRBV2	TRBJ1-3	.	CASSGDGNTIYF	TGTGCCAGCAGTGGTGATGGAAACACCATATATTTT
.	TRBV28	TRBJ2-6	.	CASSFYIGVLTF	TGTGCCAGCAGTTTTTATATCGGGGTCCTGACTTTC
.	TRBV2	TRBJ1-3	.	CASRTQVDSGNTIYF	TGTGCCAGCAGGACACAGGTTGACTCTGGAAACACCATATATTTT
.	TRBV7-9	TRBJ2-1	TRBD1	CASSLAAGTGAYNEQFF	TGTGCCAGCAGCTTAGCAGCCGGGACAGGGGCCTACAATGAGCAGTTCTTC
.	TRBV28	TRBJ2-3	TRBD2	CASSFPLAGPPGGTDTQYF	TGTGCCAGCAGTTTCCCATTAGCGGGCCCCCCGGGGGGCACAGATACGCAGTATTTT
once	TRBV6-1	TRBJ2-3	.	CASRNDRFVQYF	TGTGCCAGCAGGAACGACAGATTTGTGCAGTATTTT
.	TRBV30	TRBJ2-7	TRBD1	CAWVGTGLPYEQYF	TGTGCCTGGGTCGGGACAGGGCTTCCCTACGAGCAGTACTTC
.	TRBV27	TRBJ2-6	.	CASRRTTAGANVLTF	TGTGCCAGCAGAAGGACCACGGCTGGGGCCAACGTCCTGACTTTC
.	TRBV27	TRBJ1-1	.	CASSLFVGTDTEAFF	TGTGCCAGCAGTTTATTTGTAGGGACGGACACTGAAGCTTTCTTT
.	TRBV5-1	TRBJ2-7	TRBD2	CASKWSGSDEQYF	TGCGCCAGCAAGTGGAGCGGGAGCGACGAGCAGTACTTC
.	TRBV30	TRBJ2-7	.	CAWSQRQYYEQYF	TGTGCCTGGAGCCAGAGACAGTACTACGAGCAGTACTTC
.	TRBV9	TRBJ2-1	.	CASSDGSYNEQFF	TGTGCCAGCTCCGACGGGTCCTACAATGAGCAGTTCTTC
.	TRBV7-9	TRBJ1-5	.	CASSPGTLLSNQPQHF	TGTGCCAGCAGCCCTGGGACATTACTTAGCAATCAGCCCCAGCATTTT
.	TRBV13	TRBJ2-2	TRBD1	CASSTKTGPSPDGLFF	TGTGCCAGCAGCACAAAGACAGGGCCATCACCGGACGGGCTGTTTTTT
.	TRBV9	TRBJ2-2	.	CASSVAGDWTTGELFF	TGTGCCAGCAGCGTAGCTGGGGATTGGACCACCGGGGAGCTGTTTTTT
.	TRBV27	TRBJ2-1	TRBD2	CAGSFQGLAVTLAPSSYNEQFF	TGTGCCGGAAGCTTTCAAGGACTAGCGGTAACCTTGGCCCCGAGCTCCTACAATGAGCAGTTCTTC
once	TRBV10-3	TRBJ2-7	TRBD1	CAIAVGQGTYYEQYF	TGTGCCATCGCCGTGGGACAGGGGACATACTACGAGCAGTACTTC
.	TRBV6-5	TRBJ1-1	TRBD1	CASSYPPRDRLEAFF	TGTGCCAGCAGTTACCCACCCCGGGACAGACTTGAAGCTTTCTTT
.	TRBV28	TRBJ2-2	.	CASSGIRAAGELFF	TGTGCCAGCAGCGGGATCAGGGCGGCCGGGGAGCTGTTTTTT
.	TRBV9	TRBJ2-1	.	CASSVMNGNEQFF	TGTGCCAGCAGCGTTATGAACGGCAATGAGCAGTTCTTC
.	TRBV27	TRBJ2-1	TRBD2	CASSSGGPTAEQFF	TGTGCCAGCAGCTCGGGGGGTCCGACCGCTGAGCAGTTCTTC
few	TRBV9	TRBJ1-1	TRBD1	CASSGMTGGQGAFF	TGTGCCAGCAGCGGGATGACAGGGGGCCAAGGTGCTTTCTTT
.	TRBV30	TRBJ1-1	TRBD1	CAWRRDREAFF	TGTGCCTGGAGGCGGGACAGAGAAGCTTTCTTT
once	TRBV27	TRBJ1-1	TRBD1	CASSLNGQGGGMNTEAFF	TGTGCCAGCAGTTTGAATGGACAGGGAGGAGGGATGAACACTGAAGCTTTCTTT
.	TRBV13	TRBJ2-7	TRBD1	CASSSRTNRGAYYEQYF	TGTGCCAGCAGCTCGCGAACGAACAGGGGCGCCTACTACGAGCAGTACTTC
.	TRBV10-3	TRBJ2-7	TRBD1	CAIGSRGTQSSYEQYF	TGTGCCATCGGGTCCAGGGGGACCCAGAGCTCCTACGAGCAGTACTTC
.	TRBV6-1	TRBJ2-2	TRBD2	CASGLAGALAGELFF	TGTGCCAGCGGGCTAGCGGGAGCCCTTGCGGGGGAGCTGTTTTTT
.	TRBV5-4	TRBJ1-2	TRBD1	CASSGTGGSLLGYTF	TGTGCCAGCAGCGGGACAGGGGGCAGTTTGTTGGGCTACACCTTC
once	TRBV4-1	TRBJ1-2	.	CASSQPGRRARGNYGYTF	TGCGCCAGCAGCCAACCCGGACGGAGGGCCAGAGGAAACTATGGCTACACCTTC
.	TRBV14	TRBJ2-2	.	CASSQGGTPNTGELFF	TGTGCCAGCAGCCAAGGAGGAACACCGAACACCGGGGAGCTGTTTTTT
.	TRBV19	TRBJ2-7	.	CASSIAERHEQYF	TGTGCCAGTAGTATAGCAGAGCGCCACGAGCAGTACTTC
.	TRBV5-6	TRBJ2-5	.	CASSLYGFQETQYF	TGTGCCAGCAGCCTCTACGGGTTCCAAGAGACCCAGTACTTC